The clone carrying this T cell receptor beta chain was observed at least ten times. The CDR3 totals 16 residues. In germline, CDR1 is SGHAT, CDR2 FQNNGV. V lost 3 bases and J 6 bases, leaving 20 bases between the germline ends. A library of TCRbeta sequences, prepared with unique molecular identifiers, was generated. MiXCR, applied by TCRdb to the PCR reads, yields one record per CDR3 protein. The sample carries 97,000 or so distinct CDR3 sequences, 7.5% to 9.5% recorded once. These data belong to a study of T-cell reconstitution after alpha-beta-depleted transplantation in children. The chain is built from TRBV11-2 and TRBJ2-5; D possibly uses TRBD1 or TRBD2 (6 bases each). The sequence was collected from a boy aged 2 to 9 with acute lymphoblastic leukemia, due to receive a stem cell transplant. Sequencing used PBMCs, obtained before TCRalphabeta/CD19-depleted stem cell transplant. This chain's CDR3 is CASSFSGRQGKKTQYF. Written as DNA, the CDR3 is TGTGCCAGCAGCTTTTCGGGGAGGCAGGGGAAGAAGACCCAGTACTTC.